A single sample gave rise to the 30 T cell receptor beta chains below, sequenced in a study of T-cell memory formation after mild COVID-19. TCRdb independently ran MiXCR on the 5' RACE reads; one entry per CDR3 protein. The repertoire consists of just over 400,000 distinct CDR3 sequences, with 20% to 30% occurring once and the leading ten covering around 12%. Sequencing input: PBMCs or a T cell subset sorted from them (not recorded which). Source of these receptors: an adult woman who had mild COVID-19 (a few samples of this study predate the infection). Cell type and time point are not known.

The V gene is TRBV29-1, the J gene TRBJ2-7, with 9 bases that match TRBD1. Losses at the gene ends were 7 bases for V and 0 bases for J; bases not matched to a gene: 4. Germline CDR1 SQVTM, CDR2 ANQGSEA. This CDR3 region has 13 residues. The CDR3 is CSAWDRVSYEQYF. CDR3 nucleotides: TGCAGCGCTTGGGACAGGGTCTCCTACGAGCAGTACTTC.

In its sample, this clonotype was seen many times. The chain joins TRBV6-5 to TRBJ2-1, with a possible D match to TRBD1 (5 bases). The V gene's germline CDR1 is MNHEY and CDR2 SVGAGI. V lost 4 bases and J 8 bases, leaving 9 bases between the germline ends. The CDR3 is 12 amino acids. CDR3 sequence: CASSFRGDEQFF. The CDR3 DNA sequence: TGTGCCAGCAGTTTTAGGGGCGATGAGCAGTTCTTC.

V is TRBV7-8 and J is TRBJ2-5; 7 bases match TRBD2. The CDR3 is made up of 15 amino acids. Germline V lookup: CDR1 SGHVS, CDR2 FQNEAQ. The ends lost 1 base at V and 5 bases at J; junction bases unmatched: 7. This chain's CDR3 is CASSLVPLSGETQYF. The CDR3 DNA reads TGTGCCAGCAGCTTAGTACCACTTAGCGGGGAGACCCAGTACTTC.

This clonotype was counted only a few times. V and J are TRBV5-1 and TRBJ2-2; perhaps D is TRBD1 or TRBD2 (6 bases each). From germline, CDR1 is SGHRS and CDR2 YFSETQ. The CDR3 is 15 amino acids. Trimming removed 3 bases from V and 3 bases from J, with 12 bases in between. This CDR3 reads CASSSGGRDTGELFF. The DNA of the CDR3 is TGCGCCAGCAGCTCTGGGGGGCGAGACACCGGGGAGCTGTTTTTT. The full variable domain, its missing parts supplied by reference TRBV5-1 and TRBJ2-2, is KAGVTQTPRYLIKTRGQQVTLSCSPISGHRSVSWYQQTPGQGLQFLFEYFSETQRNKGNFPGRFSGRQFSNSRSEMNVSTLELGDSALYLCASSSGGRDTGELFFGEGSRLTVL.

A word on this clonotype: Its ends do not fully match the called genes, so a read error is possible. This rearrangement joins TRBV5-6 to TRBJ1-1; D may be TRBD1 (5 bases). This CDR3 spans 15 amino acids. In germline, CDR1 is SGHDT, CDR2 YYEEEE. The CDR3 protein is CASTLGVRLNTEAFF. CDR3 sequence (DNA): TGTGCCAGCACCTTGGGGGTAAGATTGAACACTGAAGCTTTCTTT.

This clonotype was observed a handful of times. The chain combines TRBV27 with TRBJ2-7; the D gene is possibly TRBD2 (6 bases). V lost 2 bases, J lost 2 bases, and 13 bases lay in between. The CDR3 contains 15 residues. The germline V gene has CDR1 MNHEY and CDR2 SMNVEV (reference sequence). The DNA of the CDR3 is TGTGCCAGCAGTTTAAAGAGAGGAGGGACCTACGAGCAGTACTTC. It yields the protein CASSLKRGGTYEQYF.

This clonotype was seen more than once but under ten times. CDR3 in DNA: TGCGCCAGCGAAGGACAGGGGGCTAGCACCGGGGAGCTGTTTTTT. Its translation is CASEGQGASTGELFF. The V and J genes are TRBV5-1 and TRBJ2-2; 11 bases match TRBD1. The V and J ends lost 7 bases and 4 bases, in that order; junction bases with no gene match: 6. The CDR3 extends over 15 amino acids. Per the germline V gene, CDR1 is SGHRS and CDR2 is YFSETQ.

This sequence joins TRBV5-1 and TRBJ2-6; 9 positions agree with TRBD1. Unmatched junction bases numbered 4, after V lost 5 bases and J lost 1 base. The germline gives CDR1 SGHRS, CDR2 YFSETQ. The CDR3 has 16 residues. CDR3 region: CASSGQGNSGANVLTF. Written as DNA, the CDR3 is TGCGCCAGCAGTGGACAGGGGAATTCTGGGGCCAACGTCCTGACTTTC.

This clonotype was observed a few times. The chain couples TRBV7-6 to TRBJ1-2, with 7 bases that match TRBD1. Germline-derived CDR1 and CDR2 are SGHVS and FNYEAQ. This CDR3 is built from 18 residues. Losses at the gene ends were 1 base for V and 7 bases for J; bases not matched to a gene: 18. CDR3 DNA sequence: TGTGCCAGCAGCTTAGGTCCCCCTATCCGGGACAGCATCTTTGGCTACACCTTC. Translation gives CASSLGPPIRDSIFGYTF.

The chain carries TRBV7-3 and TRBJ2-7, with 9 bases that match TRBD1. After removal of 5 bases from V and 2 bases from J, the junction contained 7 bases not matched to a gene. The length of the CDR3 is 15 residues. CDR1 and CDR2 (germline): SGHTA, FQGTGA. The CDR3 protein is CASSPRQGEAYEQYF. DNA of the CDR3: TGTGCCAGCAGCCCCCGACAGGGGGAGGCCTACGAGCAGTACTTC.

This chain joins TRBV5-5 and TRBJ1-2; the match to TRBD1 covers 7 bases. The germline V gene encodes CDR1 SGHKS and CDR2 YYEKEE (reference sequence). CDR3 length: 14 residues. The V and J ends lost 2 bases and 6 bases, in that order; junction bases with no gene match: 7. CDR3 DNA: TGTGCCAGCAGCTTACTACTACAGGGGCATGGCTACACCTTC. Protein: CASSLLLQGHGYTF.

In its sample, this clonotype was seen a few times. The chain joins TRBV2 to TRBJ1-5; no clear D. The V gene lost 7 bases and the J gene lost 5 bases, with 12 bases spanning the gap. The germline V gene encodes CDR1 SNHLY and CDR2 FYNNEI. This CDR3 contains 13 residues. The DNA for the CDR3 is TGTGCCAGCACTAAAGGGAGTGATCAGCCCCAGCATTTT. This gives the protein CASTKGSDQPQHF.

V is TRBV10-3 and J is TRBJ1-2; 7 bases align to TRBD1. Germline V gene sequence: CDR1 ENHRY, CDR2 SYGVKD. Unmatched junction bases numbered 8, after V lost 3 bases and J lost 4 bases. This CDR3 comprises 15 residues. The CDR3 nucleotides are TGTGCCATCAGTGACTCCGGGACAGCTTCCTATGGCTACACCTTC. Translating it yields CAISDSGTASYGYTF.

This clonotype was detected only a few times. The V call is TRBV9, the J call TRBJ2-3; 9 bases are shared with TRBD2. CDR1 is SGDLS and CDR2 is YYNGEE in the germline V gene. V lost 0 bases to trimming and J lost 6 bases; unmatched junction nucleotides: 8. This CDR3 is built from 16 residues. The CDR3 here is CASSVGASGAGDTQYF. The CDR3 DNA is TGTGCCAGCAGCGTAGGGGCTAGCGGGGCGGGGGATACGCAGTATTTT.

CDR3 bases: TGCAGCGTTTGGTTTGTGACTAGCGGTCTGACGAGCACAGATACGCAGTATTTT. Translated, it gives CSVWFVTSGLTSTDTQYF. This chain uses TRBV29-1 with TRBJ2-3; 9 bases are a match to TRBD2. Germline CDR1 and CDR2: SQVTM and ANQGSEA. The CDR3 totals 18 residues. Trimming cost V 5 bases and J 0 bases; bases outside gene matches: 15.

The chain recombines TRBV20-1 with TRBJ2-7; D remains unclear. Germline-derived CDR1 and CDR2 are DFQATT and SNEGSKA (reference sequence). The CDR3 sequence is 16 residues long. V lost 0 bases and J 1 base, leaving 16 bases between the germline ends. CDR3 DNA sequence: TGCAGTGCTAGAGATAGCCCGGGCCGTCCTTCCTACGAGCAGTACTTC. Its translation: CSARDSPGRPSYEQYF.

The chain has TRBV5-1 and TRBJ2-1; perhaps TRBD2 as D (6 bases). Germline CDR1 and CDR2: SGHRS and YFSETQ. Trimming removed 3 bases at V and 4 bases at J, with 17 bases between. CDR3 length equals 16 residues. The CDR3, as DNA: TGCGCCAGCAGCTCGAGTAGCGGAGGTTGGTACAATGAGCAGTTCTTC. Its translation: CASSSSSGGWYNEQFF.

The chain couples TRBV9 to TRBJ1-1; D not resolved. V was trimmed by 1 base and J by 4 bases, leaving 11 bases between them. From germline, CDR1 is SGDLS and CDR2 YYNGEE. This CDR3 is 14 amino acids long. For the CDR3, the DNA is TGTGCCAGCAGCGTACTCACCCCCGGCACTGAAGCTTTCTTT. Encoded protein: CASSVLTPGTEAFF.

The sample holds a few counts of this clonotype. V is TRBV5-6 and J is TRBJ1-1; D unresolved. The CDR3 is 13 amino acids. Germline V gene data show CDR1 as SGHDT and CDR2 as YYEEEE. The V end was cut by 4 bases, the J end by 11 bases, with 18 bases between. In DNA, the CDR3 is TGTGCCAGCAGCCCGACGGACGGTAAAACGGCTTTCTTT. It is translated as CASSPTDGKTAFF.

The J gene is TRBJ2-1, the V gene TRBV20-1; TRBD1 might be the D (6 bases). CDR3 length: 16 residues. Trimming took 1 base from V and 0 from J, leaving 13 bases between them. The germline V gene encodes CDR1 DFQATT and CDR2 SNEGSKA (reference sequence). The CDR3 loop reads CSARVGGSSSYNEQFF. CDR3 nucleotide sequence: TGCAGTGCTAGAGTAGGGGGTTCTTCCTCCTACAATGAGCAGTTCTTC.

The genes are TRBV6-2 or TRBV6-3 and TRBJ2-7; tentatively, D is TRBD1 (5 bases). The CDR3 is 13 amino acids. V was cut by 2 bases and J by 4 bases, with 9 bases left in between. Germline lookup yields CDR1 MNHEY and CDR2 SVGEGT. In DNA, the CDR3 is TGTGCCAGCAGTTACGCGACAGCGTACGAGCAGTACTTC. This translates into CASSYATAYEQYF.

This clonotype showed up many times. The CDR3 DNA follows: TGTGCCAGCAGTCGGACAGGTTGGACTGAAGCTTTCTTT. Its protein is CASSRTGWTEAFF. The V call is TRBV27, the J call TRBJ1-1, with TRBD1 matching over 7 bases. CDR1 MNHEY and CDR2 SMNVEV come from the germline V gene (reference sequence). There are 13 residues in the CDR3. The trim removed 5 bases at V and 5 bases at J, leaving 5 bases unmatched.

This clonotype showed up just a few times. The rearrangement links TRBV28 to TRBJ2-7; 8 nucleotides line up with TRBD1. Germline V CDR1 and CDR2: MDHEN, SYDVKM. The CDR3 extends over 17 amino acids. V was clipped by 5 bases and J by 2 bases; unmatched bases: 14. The CDR3 loop reads CASSPLNGQGVTYEQYF. CDR3 in DNA: TGTGCCAGCAGTCCGCTAAACGGACAGGGAGTCACCTACGAGCAGTACTTC. The full variable domain, in which reference TRBV28 and TRBJ2-7 provide the parts outside the CDR3, is DVKVTQSSRYLVKRTGEKVFLECVQDMDHENMFWYRQDPGLGLRLIYFSYDVKMKEKGDIPEGYSVSREKKERFSLILESASTNQTSMYLCASSPLNGQGVTYEQYFGPGTRLTVT.

This clonotype appeared a few times. The genes are TRBV12-3 or TRBV12-4 and TRBJ2-6; 8 positions match TRBD1. The CDR3 length is 16 residues. J was trimmed by 0 bases and V by 6 bases; bases with no gene match: 4. DNA of the CDR3: TGTGCCAGCAGGCGGACAGGGAGCTCTGGGGCCAACGTCCTGACTTTC. Translated: CASRRTGSSGANVLTF.

This clonotype was observed a handful of times. This rearrangement joins TRBV10-3 to TRBJ2-2; weak D call: TRBD2 (5 bases). Germline CDR1 reads ENHRY; CDR2 reads SYGVKD. The CDR3 has 14 amino acids. Between the trimmed V and J ends, which lost 11 bases and 5 bases, there was a span of 18 bases. CDR3 nucleotide sequence: TGTGCCTCCCGGGCCACGGAGGTAACCGGGGAGCTGTTTTTT. This gives the protein CASRATEVTGELFF.

This clonotype came up a few times. This rearrangement joins TRBV29-1 to TRBJ2-1; the match to TRBD2 covers 8 bases. The germline gives CDR1 SQVTM, CDR2 ANQGSEA. This CDR3 region has 15 residues. The V segment lost 3 bases and the J segment 7 bases; nucleotides outside the gene matches: 11. CDR3 DNA sequence: TGCAGCGTTGAGTCCGCGCGGGGGGCCTGGAATGAGCAGTTCTTC. This translates into CSVESARGAWNEQFF.

The genes are TRBV7-8 and TRBJ2-2, with D unclear. V was pared by 7 bases and J by 7 bases, with 19 bases between. The CDR3 spans 15 residues. The V gene's germline CDR1 is SGHVS and CDR2 FQNEAQ. CDR3 protein: CASTPPRVGSGELFF. The CDR3 DNA reads TGTGCCAGCACCCCCCCTCGGGTTGGCAGCGGGGAGCTGTTTTTT.

Many counts were recorded for this clonotype. CDR3 sequence (DNA): TGTGCCAGCAGCTTGAGTCAAGAGGACACAGATACGCAGTATTTT. Residues: CASSLSQEDTDTQYF. The chain employs TRBV5-6 and TRBJ2-3; D call uncertain. The CDR3 totals 15 residues. Trimming took off 1 base at V and 2 bases at J, with 11 bases between the two ends. Germline values: CDR1 SGHDT, CDR2 YYEEEE.

The genes are TRBV6-9 and TRBJ2-7; no reliable D call. Trimming left V 2 bases short and J 0 bases short, with 14 bases between. Germline V gene sequence: CDR1 MNHGY, CDR2 SVAAGI. The CDR3 covers 16 residues. CDR3 sequence reads: CASSYAPTDVSYEQYF. CDR3 in DNA: TGTGCCAGCAGTTATGCCCCGACTGATGTCTCCTACGAGCAGTACTTC.

The chain employs TRBV9 and TRBJ2-7, with unresolved D. The CDR3 loop spans 14 amino acids. In germline, CDR1 is SGDLS, CDR2 YYNGEE. The V end lost 0 bases, the J end lost 1 base, and 8 bases lay between the germline ends. CDR3 DNA sequence: TGTGCCAGCAGCGTAGGACACCCTTCCTACGAGCAGTACTTC. This sequence encodes CASSVGHPSYEQYF.